One sample yielded the 7 T cell receptor beta chains listed below, sequenced in a study of T cells in localized non-small cell lung cancer. Data came from immunoSEQ multiplex PCR; TCRdb stores just in-frame clones and leaves some out. Of more than 100,000 clones listed, around 92% are singletons. This material consisted of peripheral blood, taken before any cancer treatment. The receptors originated from a female donor over 55 with stage I lung adenocarcinoma.

The chain couples TRBV9 to TRBJ2-1; D ambiguous. The CDR3 is made up of 17 amino acids. The germline V gene encodes CDR1 SGDLS and CDR2 YYNGEE. The ends were cut back, 0 bases at V and 2 bases at J, with 15 bases in the middle. This CDR3 reads CASSVDLGAMTYNEQFF. CDR3 coding DNA: TGTGCCAGCAGCGTAGACTTAGGAGCGATGACCTACAATGAGCAGTTCTTC. Filled out from reference TRBV9 and TRBJ2-1, the complete variable domain reads DSGVTQTPKHLITATGQRVTLRCSPRSGDLSVYWYQQSLDQGLQFLIQYYNGEERAKGNILERFSAQQFPDLHSELNLSSLELGDSALYFCASSVDLGAMTYNEQFFGPGTRLTVL.

The rearrangement joins TRBV5-8 to TRBJ2-4; maybe TRBD1 (5 bases). Germline V gene sequence: CDR1 SGHTS, CDR2 YDEGEE. This CDR3 has 14 residues. V was trimmed by 3 bases and J by 2 bases, leaving 9 bases between them. CDR3 bases: TGTGCCAGCAGCTCAGGGTTTCCCAAAAACATTCAGTACTTC. This sequence encodes CASSSGFPKNIQYF.

V and J are TRBV5-5 and TRBJ1-5; 8 nucleotides agree with TRBD1. Germline V gene data show CDR1 as SGHKS and CDR2 as YYEKEE (reference sequence). Trimming removed 0 bases from V and 5 bases from J; junction bases left unmatched: 7. The length of the CDR3 is 16 residues. CDR3 region: CASSLVQGASDQPQHF. In DNA form, the CDR3 reads TGTGCCAGCAGCTTGGTCCAGGGGGCGTCTGATCAGCCCCAGCATTTT.

The rearrangement uses TRBV2 and TRBJ2-1, with 8 bases lining up with TRBD2. Germline V gives CDR1 SNHLY, CDR2 FYNNEI. V lost 7 bases, J lost 2 bases, and 7 bases stayed unmatched. The CDR3 has 15 residues. CDR3 sequence reads: CASKPGLGPYNEQFF. The CDR3, as DNA: TGTGCCAGCAAACCGGGACTAGGACCCTACAATGAGCAGTTCTTC.

The V gene is TRBV6-5, the J gene TRBJ2-3; 9 nucleotides line up with TRBD1. This CDR3 has 16 amino acids. The V segment lost 4 bases and the J segment 2 bases; nucleotides outside the gene matches: 7. CDR1 and CDR2 from the germline V gene are MNHEY and SVGAGI. The CDR3 loop is CASSSGQGVFTDTQYF. CDR3 DNA sequence: TGTGCCAGCAGTTCGGGACAGGGAGTATTCACAGATACGCAGTATTTT.

The V call is TRBV19, the J call TRBJ2-7; TRBD2 aligns across 8 bases. CDR3 length: 15 residues. Germline CDR1 LNHDA, CDR2 SQIVND (reference sequence). The CDR3 DNA sequence: TGTCGCCCGGTAGAGCGGGAGAGGGGTGCCTACGAGCAGTACTTC. The encoded protein is CRPVERERGAYEQYF.

Only one count was recorded for this clone. The chain couples TRBV29-1 to TRBJ2-5; TRBD1 agrees at 10 bases. V gave up 2 bases and J gave up 5 bases; unmatched junction bases: 5. Per the germline V gene, CDR1 is SQVTM and CDR2 is ANQGSEA. This CDR3 has 14 amino acids. CDR3 region: CSVELPGQGETQYF. CDR3 sequence (DNA): TGCAGCGTTGAACTGCCGGGACAGGGGGAGACCCAGTACTTC.